This T cell receptor (beta chain) was sequenced during a study of T cell responses to AZD1222 COVID-19 vaccine. Trimming cost V 5 bases and J 3 bases, with 18 bases left between them. The CDR3 covers 16 residues. Germline V gene data show CDR1 as SGHVS and CDR2 as FQNEAQ. Using immunoSEQ multiplex PCR, the repertoire was profiled, and TCRdb retains in-frame clones only, with some absent. This table holds 90,000 to 150,000 clones, 75% to 90% found once. This TCR derives from an adult who received the AZD1222 COVID-19 vaccine. V usage is TRBV7-8 and J usage is TRBJ2-3; tentatively, D is TRBD1 (6 bases). Here the sequenced sample was peripheral blood, taken 28 days after the second AZD1222 dose. CDR3 nucleotides: TGTGCCAGCAGCGTGAGACCGAGGGGGTGGACAGATACGCAGTATTTT. This translates into CASSVRPRGWTDTQYF.